The present entry profiles one T cell receptor (beta chain) with its context. These data belong to a study of blood T cell repertoires in COVID-19. Study background: In each case, the material was cDNA or gDNA derived from T cells, B-cell-depleted T cells, or PBMCs.

In germline, CDR1 is SNHLY, CDR2 FYNNEI. This CDR3 has 14 residues. Unmatched junction bases numbered 8, after V lost 10 bases and J lost 2 bases. Sequenced by immunoSEQ multiplex PCR; TCRdb stores in-frame clones only, minus some. Among around 160,000 clones listed, roughly nine tenths were seen once. The chain employs TRBV2 and TRBJ2-1; 7 nucleotides line up with TRBD1. Sequences were obtained from peripheral blood. This clonotype was sampled from a man in his fifties or sixties with acute or convalescent COVID-19. DNA of the CDR3: TGTGCCACCCCGGGGACAGAAACCTACAATGAGCAGTTCTTC. Protein sequence: CATPGTETYNEQFF. Based on the CDR3 plus reference TRBV2 and TRBJ2-1, the full variable domain is EPEVTQTPSHQVTQMGQEVILRCVPISNHLYFYWYRQILGQKVEFLVSFYNNEISEKSEIFDDQFSVERPDGSNFTLKIRSTKLEDSAMYFCATPGTETYNEQFFGPGTRLTVL.